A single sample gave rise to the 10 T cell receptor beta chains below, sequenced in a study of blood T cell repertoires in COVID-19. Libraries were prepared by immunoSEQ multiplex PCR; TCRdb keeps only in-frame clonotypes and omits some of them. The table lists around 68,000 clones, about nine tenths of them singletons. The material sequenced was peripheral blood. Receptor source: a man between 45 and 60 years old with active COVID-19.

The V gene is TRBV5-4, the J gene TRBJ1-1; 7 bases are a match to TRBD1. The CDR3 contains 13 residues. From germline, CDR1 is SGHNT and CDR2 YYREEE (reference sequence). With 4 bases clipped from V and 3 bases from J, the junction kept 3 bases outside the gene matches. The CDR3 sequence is CASSRDSYTEAFF. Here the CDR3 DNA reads TGTGCCAGCAGCCGGGACAGTTACACTGAAGCTTTCTTT.

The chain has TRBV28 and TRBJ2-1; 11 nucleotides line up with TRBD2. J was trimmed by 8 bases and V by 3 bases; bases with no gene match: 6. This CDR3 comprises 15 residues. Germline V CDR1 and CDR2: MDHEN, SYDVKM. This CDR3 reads CASSFSGGASDEQFF. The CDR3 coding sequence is TGTGCCAGCAGTTTTAGCGGGGGGGCGTCCGATGAGCAGTTCTTC.

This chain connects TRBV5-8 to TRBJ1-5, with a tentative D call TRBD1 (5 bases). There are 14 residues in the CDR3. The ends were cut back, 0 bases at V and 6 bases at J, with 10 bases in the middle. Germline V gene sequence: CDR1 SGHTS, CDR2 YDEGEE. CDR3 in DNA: TGTGCCAGCAGCTTGGGCCATGGGGCTCAGCCCCAGCATTTT. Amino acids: CASSLGHGAQPQHF. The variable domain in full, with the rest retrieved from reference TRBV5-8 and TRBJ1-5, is EAGVTQSPTHLIKTRGQQATLRCSPISGHTSVYWYQQALGLGLQFLLWYDEGEERNRGNFPPRFSGRQFPNYSSELNVNALELEDSALYLCASSLGHGAQPQHFGDGTRLSIL.

The CDR3, as DNA: TGTGCCAGCAGCTTAGTCGGGACTCCTAGGGAAAATGAGCAGTTCTTC. Protein sequence: CASSLVGTPRENEQFF. The genes are TRBV7-3 and TRBJ2-1; D may be TRBD2 (6 bases). This CDR3 is built from 16 residues. CDR1 is SGHTA, CDR2 FQGTGA, per germline. Between the trimmed V and J ends, which lost 2 bases and 7 bases, there was a span of 18 bases.

This chain's CDR3 is CASSLGGQAGANVLTF. For the CDR3, the DNA is TGTGCCAGCAGCTTAGGGGGACAGGCTGGGGCCAACGTCCTGACTTTC. J is TRBJ2-6 and V is TRBV7-2, with 8 positions matching TRBD1. The CDR3 length is 16 residues. In germline, CDR1 is SGHTA, CDR2 FQGNSA. With V trimmed by 1 base and J by 2 bases, 1 base remained unmatched.

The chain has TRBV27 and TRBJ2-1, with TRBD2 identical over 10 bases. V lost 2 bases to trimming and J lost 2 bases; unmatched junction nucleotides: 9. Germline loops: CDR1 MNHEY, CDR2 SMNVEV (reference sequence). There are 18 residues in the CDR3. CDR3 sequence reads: CASSLLAGALGAYNEQFF. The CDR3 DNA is TGTGCCAGCAGTTTACTAGCGGGAGCCCTGGGAGCCTACAATGAGCAGTTCTTC.

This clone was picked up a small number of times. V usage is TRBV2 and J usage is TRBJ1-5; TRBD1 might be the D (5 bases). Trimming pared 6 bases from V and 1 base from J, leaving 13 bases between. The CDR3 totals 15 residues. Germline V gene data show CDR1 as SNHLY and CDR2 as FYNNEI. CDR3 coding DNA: TGTGCCAGCAGAGGGACTCAGGGAAGCAATCAGCCCCAGCATTTT. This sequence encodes CASRGTQGSNQPQHF.

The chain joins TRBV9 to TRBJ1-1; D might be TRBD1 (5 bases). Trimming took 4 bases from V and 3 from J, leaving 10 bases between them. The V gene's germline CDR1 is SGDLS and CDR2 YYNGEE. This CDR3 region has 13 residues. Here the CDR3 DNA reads TGTGCCAGCAGCCCGTGGGGGGACACTGAAGCTTTCTTT. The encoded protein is CASSPWGDTEAFF.

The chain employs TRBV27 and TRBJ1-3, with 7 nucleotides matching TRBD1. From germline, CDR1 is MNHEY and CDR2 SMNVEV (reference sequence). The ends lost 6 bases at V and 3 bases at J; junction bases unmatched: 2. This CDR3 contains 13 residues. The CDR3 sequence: CASSRGFGNTIYF. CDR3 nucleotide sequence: TGTGCCAGCAGCAGGGGGTTTGGAAACACCATATATTTT.

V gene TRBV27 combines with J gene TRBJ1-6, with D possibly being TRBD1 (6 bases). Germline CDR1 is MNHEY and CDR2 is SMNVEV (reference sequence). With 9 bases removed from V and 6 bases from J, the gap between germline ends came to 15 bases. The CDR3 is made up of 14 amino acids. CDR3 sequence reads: CAREGGMGNSPLHF. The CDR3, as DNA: TGTGCCAGAGAAGGGGGAATGGGTAATTCACCCCTCCACTTT.